This T cell receptor (beta chain) was sequenced in a study of OX40 agonist ivuxolimab in advanced cancers. About the research overall: Patients were given ivuxolimab, an antibody that agonizes OX40 (CD134). Mean age 60 years, range 23 to 79; nearly 85% male. The dose-escalation group included hepatocellular carcinoma, melanoma, renal cell carcinoma and head and neck cancer.

Produced via immunoSEQ multiplex PCR; TCRdb's table is partial and in-frame only. The sample holds about 70,000 clones; almost 90% are singletons and the top ten take approximately 2.6%. V lost 3 bases and J 2 bases, leaving 16 bases between the germline ends. Germline V gene data show CDR1 as MDHEN and CDR2 as SYDVKM. The CDR3 consists of 17 residues. The sample holds one count of this clone. Here the sequenced sample was CD4+ or CD8+ T cells sorted from blood, taken in a trial of the OX40 agonist ivuxolimab. The receptor comes from an adult with an advanced solid tumor such as melanoma, head and neck, liver or kidney cancer. This chain joins TRBV28 and TRBJ1-4; no clear D. The CDR3 sequence is CASSFLSYGSTNEKLFF. CDR3 DNA: TGTGCCAGCAGTTTTTTATCGTACGGAAGCACTAATGAAAAACTGTTTTTT.